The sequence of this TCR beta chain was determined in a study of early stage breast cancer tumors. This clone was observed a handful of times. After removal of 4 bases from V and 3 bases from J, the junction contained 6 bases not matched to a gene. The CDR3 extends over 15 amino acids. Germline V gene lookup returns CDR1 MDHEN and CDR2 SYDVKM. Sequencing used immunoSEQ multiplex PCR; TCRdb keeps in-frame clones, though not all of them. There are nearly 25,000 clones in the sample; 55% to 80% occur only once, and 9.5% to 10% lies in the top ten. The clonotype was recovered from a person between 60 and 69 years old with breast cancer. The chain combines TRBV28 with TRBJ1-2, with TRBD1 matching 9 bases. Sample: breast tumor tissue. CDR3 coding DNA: TGTGCCAGCAGTTCGACAGGGGGTTGGGACTATGGCTACACCTTC. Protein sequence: CASSSTGGWDYGYTF.